These 17 T cell receptor beta chains were all obtained from the same sample, sequenced in a study of shared clonotypes between healthy human individuals. The assay was immunoSEQ multiplex PCR, and TCRdb's table has in-frame clones only and misses some. The data hold more than 2,000,000 clones, with more than 90% observed a single time. Sequences were obtained from naive CD4+ T cells sorted from blood. The subset: CD45RA+ positively selected. These receptors all stem from a man in his late teens or twenties in good health.

The chain combines TRBV25-1 with TRBJ2-7; maybe TRBD2 (5 bases). V lost 4 bases to trimming and J lost 2 bases, with 15 bases between them. Germline loops: CDR1 MGHDK, CDR2 SYGVNS. The CDR3 consists of 15 residues. The DNA of the CDR3 is TGTGCCAGCAGTGTAGCAGGACTTTCTCCCTACGAGCAGTACTTC. Translating it yields CASSVAGLSPYEQYF.

The rearrangement links TRBV9 to TRBJ1-4; 7 bases align to TRBD1. Germline V gene lookup returns CDR1 SGDLS and CDR2 YYNGEE. The junction had 7 bases not matched to a gene; V was cut back by 3 bases and J by 8 bases. This CDR3 is built from 14 residues. CDR3 amino acids: CASSARQGSEKLFF. Written as DNA, the CDR3 is TGTGCCAGCAGCGCCAGACAGGGATCGGAAAAACTGTTTTTT.

This clone has only a few counts. The chain has TRBV2 and TRBJ1-2, with no clear D. This CDR3 has 12 residues. V was shortened by 5 bases and J by 5 bases, with 9 bases between the two germline ends. Germline V CDR1 and CDR2: SNHLY, FYNNEI. The CDR3 reads CASSLDGYGYTF. The DNA for the CDR3 is TGTGCCAGCAGTCTAGACGGATATGGCTACACCTTC.

The rearrangement uses TRBV19 and TRBJ2-5; D unclear. The V and J ends lost 6 bases and 1 base respectively, with 3 bases between them. The germline V gene has CDR1 LNHDA and CDR2 SQIVND (reference sequence). There are 11 residues in the CDR3. CDR3 residues: CASRAQETQYF. CDR3 DNA: TGTGCCAGTAGGGCCCAAGAGACCCAGTACTTC.

The J gene is TRBJ1-2, the V gene TRBV10-2; 11 bases agree with TRBD1. Trimming removed 9 bases from V and 2 bases from J; junction bases left unmatched: 2. The CDR3 is 13 amino acids. The germline gives CDR1 WSHSY, CDR2 SAAADI. CDR3 amino acids: CASGTGGNYGYTF. In nucleotides, the CDR3 is TGCGCCAGTGGGACAGGGGGGAACTATGGCTACACCTTC.

The gene calls are TRBV10-3 and TRBJ2-1; 7 bases are shared with TRBD2. Germline lookup yields CDR1 ENHRY and CDR2 SYGVKD. This CDR3 is built from 16 residues. The V gene end was trimmed by 8 bases and the J gene end by 0 bases; junction bases not matched to a gene: 10. CDR3 protein: CAIHNPGGISYNEQFF. CDR3 DNA: TGTGCCATCCACAATCCCGGGGGGATCTCCTACAATGAGCAGTTCTTC.

This clone is a singleton in its sample. The gene calls are TRBV10-3 and TRBJ2-2; D is unresolved. V was trimmed by 6 bases and J by 3 bases, leaving 14 bases between them. This CDR3 is 15 amino acids long. CDR1 and CDR2 (germline): ENHRY, SYGVKD. The CDR3 here is CAIRQSTLDTGELFF. CDR3 DNA: TGTGCCATCAGACAGTCCACCCTTGACACCGGGGAGCTGTTTTTT.

This clone was seen only once. The chain carries TRBV7-2 and TRBJ1-2; 7 nucleotides match TRBD1. Germline CDR1 and CDR2: SGHTA and FQGNSA. Trimming took 6 bases from V and 1 from J; bases not matched to a gene: 8. The CDR3 length is 15 residues. This CDR3 reads CASSPGQVVNYGYTF. The CDR3 DNA reads as TGTGCCAGCAGTCCAGGACAGGTTGTTAACTATGGCTACACCTTC.

The chain carries TRBV5-1 and TRBJ2-7; 9 bases are shared with TRBD1. This CDR3 is built from 13 residues. Trimming at V came to 7 bases and at J to 3 bases, leaving 5 bases not matched to a gene. CDR1 is SGHRS and CDR2 is YFSETQ in the germline V gene. Written as DNA, the CDR3 is TGCGCCAGCGGTCAGACAGGGGGCTACGAGCAGTACTTC. As protein: CASGQTGGYEQYF.

V and J are TRBV18 and TRBJ2-3; 11 bases fit TRBD2. CDR1 and CDR2 from the germline V gene are KGHSH and LQKENI. V lost 3 bases to trimming and J lost 1 base; unmatched junction nucleotides: 3. This CDR3 has 16 amino acids. The CDR3: CASSPRGLAGTDTQYF. The CDR3 coding sequence is TGTGCCAGCTCACCGCGGGGACTAGCGGGCACAGATACGCAGTATTTT. Variable domain in full (rest from reference TRBV18 and TRBJ2-3): NAGVMQNPRHLVRRRGQEARLRCSPMKGHSHVYWYRQLPEEGLKFMVYLQKENIIDESGMPKERFSAEFPKEGPSILRIQQVVRGDSAAYFCASSPRGLAGTDTQYFGPGTRLTVL.

Written as DNA, the CDR3 is TGTGCCAGCAGTTTGTCAGGGCTCGCTCGATGGGGCTACACCTTC. Its translation is CASSLSGLARWGYTF. This chain joins TRBV27 and TRBJ1-2; D might be TRBD1 (5 bases). The CDR3 sequence is 15 residues long. Looked up from germline, CDR1 is MNHEY and CDR2 is SMNVEV (reference sequence). The germline V and J ends were trimmed by 3 bases and 8 bases, with 19 bases remaining between them.

For the CDR3, the DNA is TGTGCCAGCTCACGAGGGACCAATGAAGCTTTCTTT. This sequence encodes CASSRGTNEAFF. This chain joins TRBV18 and TRBJ1-1, with D possibly TRBD1 on 5 matching bases. CDR1 and CDR2 (germline): KGHSH, LQKENI. The CDR3 has 12 amino acids. Trimming took off 4 bases at V and 7 bases at J, with 10 bases between the two ends.

The rearrangement links TRBV30 to TRBJ2-7; 8 bases are a match to TRBD1. The length of the CDR3 is 13 residues. V trimming: 4 bases; J trimming: 0 bases; junction bases outside the gene matches: 2. Germline V gene data show CDR1 as GTSNPN and CDR2 as SVGIG (reference sequence). This CDR3 is CAWNQGASYEQYF. The CDR3 DNA follows: TGTGCCTGGAATCAGGGGGCCTCCTACGAGCAGTACTTC.

The chain links TRBV19 to TRBJ2-1; maybe TRBD2 (6 bases). Germline V lookup: CDR1 LNHDA, CDR2 SQIVND (reference sequence). The CDR3 is made up of 18 amino acids. Between the trimmed V and J ends, which lost 0 bases and 0 bases, there was a span of 15 bases. The CDR3 nucleotides are TGTGCCAGTAGTATAGATGGCCTAGCGACTAGCTCCTACAATGAGCAGTTCTTC. Encoded protein: CASSIDGLATSSYNEQFF.

The V and J genes are TRBV4-1 and TRBJ1-2; the match to TRBD1 covers 9 bases. Unmatched junction bases numbered 10, after V lost 0 bases and J lost 8 bases. CDR3 length: 16 amino acids. Germline V gene lookup returns CDR1 MGHRA and CDR2 YSYEKL. The CDR3 DNA sequence: TGCGCCAGCAGCCAAGATGGGACAGGGCTAGGGCGCGGCTACACCTTC. It translates to CASSQDGTGLGRGYTF.

CDR3 bases: TGTGCCAGCAGCTTATATCAGGATGGAGGAGGCTACACCTTC. Its protein is CASSLYQDGGGYTF. This chain joins TRBV13 and TRBJ1-2; D not certain. Between the trimmed V and J ends, which lost 2 bases and 8 bases, there was a span of 15 bases. The CDR3 is 14 amino acids. Germline assignment: CDR1 PRHDT and CDR2 FYEKMQ (reference sequence).

The chain couples TRBV6-6 to TRBJ1-2; TRBD1 is a possible D gene (6 bases). Germline loops: CDR1 MNHNY, CDR2 SVGAGI (reference sequence). V was trimmed by 4 bases and J by 3 bases, leaving 12 bases between them. The CDR3 loop spans 14 amino acids. The CDR3 loop is CASSSQGQHYGYTF. Written as DNA, the CDR3 is TGTGCCAGCAGTTCCCAGGGGCAGCACTATGGCTACACCTTC.